A selection of T cell receptor beta chains follows, all from one sample in a study of T cells in localized non-small cell lung cancer. Clones were read by immunoSEQ multiplex PCR, and TCRdb kept only the in-frame ones, dropping some. The table records around 100,000 clones, 87% of them present only once. The input for sequencing was peripheral blood, taken before any cancer treatment. Every receptor here comes from a man aged 40 to 75 with stage I squamous cell lung carcinoma. Both conserved end residues are part of each CDR3. D genes are given only for firm matches. Size tells how often a clone was seen (once, few, many) or the class of an expanded clone, and some rows leave it out.

V gene: TRBV9; J gene: TRBJ2-5; clone size: NA; D gene: TRBD2; CDR3 DNA: TGTGCCAGCAGCGTGAGTAGCGGGGCAGTTAGGCAAGAGACCCAGTACTTC; CDR3 protein: CASSVSSGAVRQETQYF
V gene: TRBV30; J gene: TRBJ1-5; clone size: NA; D gene: NA; CDR3 DNA: TGTGCCTGGCAGGGATCAGCACTTGGGCAGCCCCAGCATTTT; CDR3 protein: CAWQGSALGQPQHF
V gene: TRBV28; J gene: TRBJ1-6; clone size: NA; D gene: NA; CDR3 DNA: TGTGCCAGCAGTTATCCGGGAACACCCCTCCACTTT; CDR3 protein: CASSYPGTPLHF
V gene: TRBV9; J gene: TRBJ1-2; clone size: NA; D gene: NA; CDR3 DNA: TGTGCCAGCAGCGTAGCAGTCACAGGGAACTATGGCTACACCTTC; CDR3 protein: CASSVAVTGNYGYTF
V gene: TRBV5-1; J gene: TRBJ2-3; clone size: NA; D gene: NA; CDR3 DNA: TGCGCCAGCAACCCAGCTGCTACGGATACGCAGTATTTT; CDR3 protein: CASNPAATDTQYF
V gene: TRBV2; J gene: TRBJ2-1; clone size: NA; D gene: TRBD2; CDR3 DNA: TGTGCCAGCAGTGAAAGGCTAGCGGGGGACAATGAGCAGTTCTTC; CDR3 protein: CASSERLAGDNEQFF
V gene: TRBV29-1; J gene: TRBJ2-3; clone size: NA; D gene: NA; CDR3 DNA: TGCAGCGTTGAAACTAGTCCAGATACGCAGTATTTT; CDR3 protein: CSVETSPDTQYF
V gene: TRBV4-3; J gene: TRBJ1-3; clone size: NA; D gene: NA; CDR3 DNA: TGCGCCAGCAGCCAAGGTGTTACTGGAAACACCATATATTTT; CDR3 protein: CASSQGVTGNTIYF
V gene: TRBV7-2; J gene: TRBJ2-3; clone size: NA; D gene: NA; CDR3 DNA: TGTGCCAGCAGCTTAGACCGTCTCGACAGGCTAAACCCAGATACGCAGTATTTT; CDR3 protein: CASSLDRLDRLNPDTQYF
V gene: TRBV5-8; J gene: TRBJ1-6; clone size: NA; D gene: NA; CDR3 DNA: TGTGCCAGCAGCTTGCTGAATTCACCCCTCCACTTT; CDR3 protein: CASSLLNSPLHF
V gene: TRBV29-1; J gene: TRBJ2-7; clone size: once; D gene: NA; CDR3 DNA: TGCAGCGTTTTGATAGCGGAGGGGTCGTTTGAGCAGTACTTC; CDR3 protein: CSVLIAEGSFEQYF
V gene: TRBV27; J gene: TRBJ1-5; clone size: NA; D gene: NA; CDR3 DNA: TGTGCCAGCAGTCCCCAGGGTGACAGGAGGAATCAGCCCCAGCATTTT; CDR3 protein: CASSPQGDRRNQPQHF
V gene: TRBV11-2; J gene: TRBJ2-1; clone size: NA; D gene: NA; CDR3 DNA: TGTGCCAGCAGCTTAGCCCTAGGGCGGGGCAACAATGAGCAGTTCTTC; CDR3 protein: CASSLALGRGNNEQFF
V gene: TRBV7-9; J gene: TRBJ2-7; clone size: NA; D gene: TRBD1; CDR3 DNA: TGTGCCAGCAATGGACAGGGGGCGTCGTACGAGCAGTACTTC; CDR3 protein: CASNGQGASYEQYF
V gene: TRBV5-4; J gene: TRBJ1-1; clone size: NA; D gene: TRBD1; CDR3 DNA: TGTGCCAGCAGCGCAGGGACAGGGTATGACACTGAAGCTTTCTTT; CDR3 protein: CASSAGTGYDTEAFF
V gene: TRBV5-1; J gene: TRBJ2-7; clone size: NA; D gene: NA; CDR3 DNA: TGCGCCAGCAGCTCGTCGGCTACGGGGTTCTCCTACGAGCAGTACTTC; CDR3 protein: CASSSSATGFSYEQYF
V gene: TRBV7-2; J gene: TRBJ2-7; clone size: NA; D gene: NA; CDR3 DNA: TGTGCCAGCAGCTCGGTTGGAGGGAGCTACTACGAGCAGTACTTC; CDR3 protein: CASSSVGGSYYEQYF
V gene: TRBV2; J gene: TRBJ1-4; clone size: NA; D gene: NA; CDR3 DNA: TGTGCCAGCATAGGAGGGAAAGGTGAAAAACTGTTTTTT; CDR3 protein: CASIGGKGEKLFF
V gene: TRBV7-9; J gene: TRBJ1-2; clone size: NA; D gene: TRBD1; CDR3 DNA: TGTGCCAGCAGCCAGGGACAGGGGGCATCGGGCTATGGCTACACCTTC; CDR3 protein: CASSQGQGASGYGYTF
V gene: TRBV27; J gene: TRBJ1-1; clone size: NA; D gene: NA; CDR3 DNA: TGTGCCAGCAGTTTAAAATCCGGGGGAGGGGGGAACACTGAAGCTTTCTTT; CDR3 protein: CASSLKSGGGGNTEAFF
V gene: TRBV5-1; J gene: TRBJ2-2; clone size: NA; D gene: NA; CDR3 DNA: TGCGCCAGCAGCTTGGGGACAGCCACCGGGGAGCTGTTTTTT; CDR3 protein: CASSLGTATGELFF
V gene: TRBV5-4; J gene: TRBJ2-3; clone size: NA; D gene: NA; CDR3 DNA: TGTGCCAGCAGCGAGGTAGGGGCAGATACGCAGTATTTT; CDR3 protein: CASSEVGADTQYF
V gene: TRBV11-2; J gene: TRBJ1-5; clone size: NA; D gene: NA; CDR3 DNA: TGTGCCAGCAGATATAGGAATGGACACCTTAGCAATCAGCCCCAGCATTTT; CDR3 protein: CASRYRNGHLSNQPQHF
V gene: TRBV18; J gene: TRBJ2-2; clone size: NA; D gene: TRBD1; CDR3 DNA: TGTGCCAGCTCACCACGACGGCAGGGGGTAGCCGGGGAGCTGTTTTTT; CDR3 protein: CASSPRRQGVAGELFF
V gene: TRBV19; J gene: TRBJ1-1; clone size: NA; D gene: NA; CDR3 DNA: TGTGCCGGTAGTAAAGGATGGACTGAAGCTTTCTTT; CDR3 protein: CAGSKGWTEAFF
V gene: TRBV7-6; J gene: TRBJ2-7; clone size: NA; D gene: TRBD1; CDR3 DNA: TGTGCCAGCAGCTTCGACAGGGCGTCCTACGAGCAGTACTTC; CDR3 protein: CASSFDRASYEQYF
V gene: TRBV29-1; J gene: TRBJ2-3; clone size: NA; D gene: TRBD2; CDR3 DNA: TGCAGCGTTGAAGATGAAGCGGGGTACACAGATACGCAGTATTTT; CDR3 protein: CSVEDEAGYTDTQYF
V gene: TRBV30; J gene: TRBJ1-2; clone size: few; D gene: TRBD1; CDR3 DNA: TGTGCCTGGAGTCGAACAGGGGGATCTAACTATGGCTACACCTTC; CDR3 protein: CAWSRTGGSNYGYTF
V gene: TRBV15; J gene: TRBJ1-5; clone size: NA; D gene: NA; CDR3 DNA: TGTGCCACCAGCAGAGATGCACAGGGCAGCAATCAGCCCCAGCATTTT; CDR3 protein: CATSRDAQGSNQPQHF
V gene: TRBV14; J gene: TRBJ2-2; clone size: NA; D gene: TRBD1; CDR3 DNA: TGTGCCAGCAGCCCAGGGGGCTGGTTCACCGGGGAGCTGTTTTTT; CDR3 protein: CASSPGGWFTGELFF
V gene: TRBV5-6; J gene: TRBJ2-1; clone size: NA; D gene: NA; CDR3 DNA: TGTGCCAGCAACCTTGGGGAAGTGGTCTACAATGAGCAGTTCTTC; CDR3 protein: CASNLGEVVYNEQFF
V gene: TRBV7-8; J gene: TRBJ1-1; clone size: NA; D gene: NA; CDR3 DNA: TGTGCCAGCAGCTTAGCAGGAGCGAACACTGAAGCTTTCTTT; CDR3 protein: CASSLAGANTEAFF
V gene: TRBV7-2; J gene: TRBJ2-5; clone size: NA; D gene: NA; CDR3 DNA: TGTGCCAGCAGCTTAGTGTCGGGCGGGGCTAAGACCCAGTACTTC; CDR3 protein: CASSLVSGGAKTQYF
V gene: TRBV10-2; J gene: TRBJ2-7; clone size: NA; D gene: TRBD1; CDR3 DNA: TGCGCCAGCAGTGACCCGGGACAGGGGAGCTCCTACGAGCAGTACTTC; CDR3 protein: CASSDPGQGSSYEQYF
V gene: TRBV15; J gene: TRBJ1-1; clone size: NA; D gene: NA; CDR3 DNA: TGTGCCACCAGCAGGGTAGGGGTTGGACTTAGGACTGAAGCTTTCTTT; CDR3 protein: CATSRVGVGLRTEAFF
V gene: TRBV7-2; J gene: TRBJ2-4; clone size: NA; D gene: NA; CDR3 DNA: TGTGCCAGCAGCCCTAGTAGGCCTGGGGCAGCCCTAGCCAAAAACATTCAGTACTTC; CDR3 protein: CASSPSRPGAALAKNIQYF
V gene: TRBV4-2; J gene: TRBJ2-1; clone size: NA; D gene: TRBD2; CDR3 DNA: TGTGCCAGCAGCCAAGAATCGACTAGCGGGGGTTATGAGCAGTTCTTC; CDR3 protein: CASSQESTSGGYEQFF
V gene: TRBV7-8; J gene: TRBJ2-1; clone size: NA; D gene: NA; CDR3 DNA: TGTGCCAGCAGCCTAACGGTGGGGGGGCGATACAATGAGCAGTTCTTC; CDR3 protein: CASSLTVGGRYNEQFF
V gene: TRBV5-1; J gene: TRBJ2-5; clone size: NA; D gene: TRBD1; CDR3 DNA: TGCGCCAGCAGCTTATTCACAGGGGCCCAAGAGACCCAGTACTTC; CDR3 protein: CASSLFTGAQETQYF
V gene: TRBV5-6; J gene: TRBJ2-1; clone size: NA; D gene: NA; CDR3 DNA: TGTGCCAGCAGCTTGAGAGGGTTCAATGAGCAGTTCTTC; CDR3 protein: CASSLRGFNEQFF
V gene: TRBV29-1; J gene: TRBJ2-2; clone size: NA; D gene: NA; CDR3 DNA: TGCAGCGCCCGGGGACCCCAGAACACCGGGGAGCTGTTTTTT; CDR3 protein: CSARGPQNTGELFF
V gene: TRBV7-8; J gene: TRBJ2-1; clone size: NA; D gene: TRBD1; CDR3 DNA: TGTGCCAGCAGCAGAGATCGACAGGGAAATGAGCAGTTCTTC; CDR3 protein: CASSRDRQGNEQFF
V gene: TRBV2; J gene: TRBJ1-5; clone size: NA; D gene: NA; CDR3 DNA: TGTGCCAGCAGTAAAAACGGCGGCAATCAGCCCCAGCATTTT; CDR3 protein: CASSKNGGNQPQHF
V gene: TRBV10-3; J gene: TRBJ1-2; clone size: NA; D gene: NA; CDR3 DNA: TGTGCCATCAGTGGTGTAGGAAGCAACTATGGCTACACCTTC; CDR3 protein: CAISGVGSNYGYTF
V gene: TRBV4-1; J gene: TRBJ1-1; clone size: NA; D gene: NA; CDR3 DNA: TGCGCCAGCAGCCTCCAGGACGGTTACACTGAAGCTTTCTTT; CDR3 protein: CASSLQDGYTEAFF
V gene: TRBV5-4; J gene: TRBJ2-3; clone size: NA; D gene: NA; CDR3 DNA: TGTGCCAGCAGCCCCAGGGCAGGGGCGTCCATTGCGCAGTATTTT; CDR3 protein: CASSPRAGASIAQYF
V gene: TRBV28; J gene: TRBJ2-2; clone size: NA; D gene: NA; CDR3 DNA: TGTGCCAGCAGTCCCTCCCGACGGGAGCTGTTTTTT; CDR3 protein: CASSPSRRELFF
V gene: TRBV28; J gene: TRBJ2-7; clone size: NA; D gene: TRBD2; CDR3 DNA: TGTGCCAGCAGTTTCCCCGGGGGGTACGAGCAGTACTTC; CDR3 protein: CASSFPGGYEQYF
V gene: TRBV27; J gene: TRBJ2-2; clone size: NA; D gene: NA; CDR3 DNA: TGTGCCAGCACCCCCTCGGCAGGGTCGAACACCGGGGAGCTGTTTTTT; CDR3 protein: CASTPSAGSNTGELFF
V gene: TRBV6-4; J gene: TRBJ2-1; clone size: NA; D gene: TRBD2; CDR3 DNA: TGTGCCAGCAGTGGGACTAGCGGGGGGAATGAGCAGTTCTTC; CDR3 protein: CASSGTSGGNEQFF
V gene: TRBV5-4; J gene: TRBJ2-5; clone size: NA; D gene: TRBD1; CDR3 DNA: TGTGCCAGCAGCACCGGGACAGAGAAAGAGACCCAGTACTTC; CDR3 protein: CASSTGTEKETQYF
V gene: TRBV5-4; J gene: TRBJ2-1; clone size: NA; D gene: TRBD2; CDR3 DNA: TGTGCCAGCAGCGGTTCTAGCGGGGGGAACTATGAGCAGTTCTTC; CDR3 protein: CASSGSSGGNYEQFF
V gene: TRBV15; J gene: TRBJ1-2; clone size: NA; D gene: NA; CDR3 DNA: TGTGCCACTAACCTAGACCGTCGACATGGCTACACCTTC; CDR3 protein: CATNLDRRHGYTF
V gene: TRBV28; J gene: TRBJ1-1; clone size: once; D gene: TRBD1; CDR3 DNA: TGTGCCAGCAGTTTAGGGACAGGGGGCACTGAAGCTTTCTTT; CDR3 protein: CASSLGTGGTEAFF
V gene: TRBV2; J gene: TRBJ2-7; clone size: NA; D gene: TRBD1; CDR3 DNA: TGTGCCAGCACCGGGACAGGGAACTACGAGCAGTACTTC; CDR3 protein: CASTGTGNYEQYF
V gene: TRBV6-6; J gene: TRBJ1-2; clone size: once; D gene: NA; CDR3 DNA: TGTGCCAGCAGTATACAGGGCCCTGGGGGCTACACCTTC; CDR3 protein: CASSIQGPGGYTF
V gene: TRBV30; J gene: TRBJ2-2; clone size: few; D gene: NA; CDR3 DNA: TGTGCCTGGAGCAACAGAAGGAACACCGGGGAGCTGTTTTTT; CDR3 protein: CAWSNRRNTGELFF
V gene: TRBV4-3; J gene: TRBJ1-2; clone size: NA; D gene: TRBD1; CDR3 DNA: TGCGCCAGCAGCCGGACAGGGACTCTGGACTATGGCTACACCTTC; CDR3 protein: CASSRTGTLDYGYTF
V gene: TRBV5-5; J gene: TRBJ1-6; clone size: NA; D gene: NA; CDR3 DNA: TGTGCCAGCAGCGTGGGGGCCCTACAGGGTCAATCACCCCTCCACTTT; CDR3 protein: CASSVGALQGQSPLHF
V gene: TRBV2; J gene: TRBJ2-1; clone size: NA; D gene: NA; CDR3 DNA: TGTGCCAGCAGTGAACACAAAGTGTACAATGAGCAGTTCTTC; CDR3 protein: CASSEHKVYNEQFF